Shown below are 20 T cell receptor beta chains from a single sample sequenced in a study of cytomegalovirus exposure and HLA in healthy donors. Vbeta (60) and Jbeta (13) primers were used in the PCR. TCRdb's copy holds only in-frame clones and misses some; the assay was immunoSEQ multiplex PCR. The table shows 150,000 to 200,000 clones, with about three quarters occurring only once. Sequences were obtained from PBMCs. Receptor source: a woman aged 45 to 65 in good health and CMV-seropositive.

The gene calls are TRBV27 and TRBJ2-4, with 9 nucleotides matching TRBD2. The CDR3 loop spans 17 amino acids. Trimming cost V 7 bases and J 0 bases; bases outside gene matches: 10. Looked up from germline, CDR1 is MNHEY and CDR2 is SMNVEV (reference sequence). The CDR3 loop reads CASTSAGGLVAKNIQYF. The CDR3 DNA sequence: TGTGCCAGCACCTCCGCGGGGGGGCTAGTAGCCAAAAACATTCAGTACTTC.

The V call is TRBV5-4, the J call TRBJ1-1, with 8 bases aligning to TRBD1. Unmatched junction bases numbered 9, after V lost 5 bases and J lost 0 bases. Per germline, CDR1 SGHNT and CDR2 YYREEE (reference sequence). The CDR3 consists of 16 residues. In DNA form, the CDR3 reads TGTGCCAGCAGACGACAGGGGTCAAACATGAACACTGAAGCTTTCTTT. Protein product: CASRRQGSNMNTEAFF.

The chain recombines TRBV5-1 with TRBJ2-7; D perhaps matches TRBD1 (6 bases). Trimming removed 3 bases at V and 2 bases at J, with 15 bases between. Germline V CDR1 and CDR2: SGHRS, YFSETQ. The CDR3 extends over 15 amino acids. CDR3 sequence (DNA): TGCGCCAGCAGCTCAGGACAGTCATTAGCCTACGAGCAGTACTTC. It codes for CASSSGQSLAYEQYF.

This clone showed up just a few times. This rearrangement joins TRBV15 to TRBJ1-1; 11 bases match TRBD1. The V and J ends lost 2 bases and 11 bases, in that order; junction bases with no gene match: 7. The CDR3 extends over 14 amino acids. In germline, CDR1 is LNHNV, CDR2 YYDKDF (reference sequence). The CDR3 reads CATSRSGQGGPAFF. The CDR3 region has the DNA TGTGCCACCAGCAGATCGGGACAGGGGGGACCGGCTTTCTTT.

The V call is TRBV10-2, the J call TRBJ2-7, with 10 positions matching TRBD1. Germline lookup yields CDR1 WSHSY and CDR2 SAAADI. V shed 7 bases and J 0 bases; nucleotides not matched to a gene: 6. CDR3 length equals 15 residues. The DNA of the CDR3 is TGCGCCAGCACCTCGGGGACAGGGGTCTCCTACGAGCAGTACTTC. Translating it yields CASTSGTGVSYEQYF.

This chain uses TRBV5-1 with TRBJ1-1, with 8 bases lining up with TRBD1. CDR3 length: 15 residues. The V gene end was trimmed by 4 bases and the J gene end by 4 bases; junction bases not matched to a gene: 9. Germline loops: CDR1 SGHRS, CDR2 YFSETQ. CDR3 residues: CASSLTGETSTEAFF. CDR3 coding DNA: TGCGCCAGCAGCCTGACAGGGGAGACATCCACTGAAGCTTTCTTT.

The genes are TRBV7-8 and TRBJ2-2; 7 positions agree with TRBD1. The CDR3 loop spans 17 amino acids. Germline trimming cut 3 bases from V and 4 bases from J; bases unmatched to any gene: 11. Germline assignment: CDR1 SGHVS and CDR2 FQNEAQ. The CDR3: CASSLGSGTVLTGELFF. CDR3 nucleotides: TGTGCCAGCAGCTTGGGGTCCGGGACAGTCCTCACCGGGGAGCTGTTTTTT.

This chain joins TRBV5-4 and TRBJ2-7, with a tentative D call TRBD2 (5 bases). V was shortened by 4 bases and J by 7 bases, with 18 bases between the two germline ends. Germline loops: CDR1 SGHNT, CDR2 YYREEE (reference sequence). The CDR3 extends over 14 amino acids. The CDR3 DNA sequence: TGTGCCAGCAGCCCGGTACCGGGGTCGGGGGAGCAGTACTTC. Its translation is CASSPVPGSGEQYF. Combining the CDR3 with reference TRBV5-4 and TRBJ2-7 gives the whole variable domain ETGVTQSPTHLIKTRGQQVTLRCSSQSGHNTVSWYQQALGQGPQFIFQYYREEENGRGNFPPRFSGLQFPNYSSELNVNALELDDSALYLCASSPVPGSGEQYFGPGTRLTVT.

V usage is TRBV2 and J usage is TRBJ2-1; possibly TRBD2 for D (7 bases). The CDR3 length is 16 residues. The V and J ends lost 3 bases and 3 bases respectively, with 15 bases between them. The germline V gene has CDR1 SNHLY and CDR2 FYNNEI. This chain's CDR3 is CASSDAGGANYNEQFF. DNA of the CDR3: TGTGCCAGCAGTGATGCTGGGGGGGCCAACTACAATGAGCAGTTCTTC.

The chain recombines TRBV28 with TRBJ2-2; no clear D. V lost 5 bases to trimming and J lost 6 bases, with 7 bases between them. CDR1 and CDR2 (germline): MDHEN, SYDVKM. CDR3 length equals 12 residues. CDR3 DNA: TGTGCCAGCAGTAACCTAGCCGGGGAGCTGTTTTTT. Residues: CASSNLAGELFF.

The rearrangement uses TRBV6-1 and TRBJ2-1, with D possibly TRBD2 on 6 matching bases. The CDR3 extends over 13 amino acids. Germline values: CDR1 MNHNS, CDR2 SASEGT. Trimming stripped 2 bases from V and 5 bases from J, with 7 bases between. The CDR3 DNA reads TGTGCCAGCAGTGAACTAGCGCACAATGAGCAGTTCTTC. Protein product: CASSELAHNEQFF.

The chain recombines TRBV23-1 with TRBJ1-3; D may be TRBD1 (6 bases). TRBV23-1 is noted as an ORF with a role that remains uncertain. The CDR3 is 14 amino acids. Trimming cost V 2 bases and J 4 bases, with 9 bases left between them. The CDR3 spells CASSQNRDGNTIYF. DNA for the CDR3: TGCGCCAGCAGTCAAAACAGGGACGGAAACACCATATATTTT.

This clone was seen only a few times. V is TRBV27 and J is TRBJ1-1, with D perhaps matching TRBD1 (5 bases). Trimming removed 6 bases from V and 3 bases from J, with 14 bases in between. The CDR3 spans 14 residues. Germline lookup yields CDR1 MNHEY and CDR2 SMNVEV (reference sequence). CDR3 sequence (DNA): TGTGCCAGCAGGCCAGGGATGCGTGACACTGAAGCTTTCTTT. Its translation: CASRPGMRDTEAFF.

The CDR3 region is CASSRTGRGEAFF. The CDR3 DNA sequence: TGTGCCAGCAGTCGCACGGGTCGAGGTGAAGCTTTCTTT. The chain combines TRBV6-5 with TRBJ1-1, with no clear D. From germline, CDR1 is MNHEY and CDR2 SVGAGI. V was cut by 5 bases and J by 7 bases, with 14 bases left in between. The CDR3 extends over 13 amino acids.

The CDR3 here is CASRISGGGTDTQYF. The CDR3 DNA reads TGTGCCAGCAGGATTAGCGGGGGAGGAACAGATACGCAGTATTTT. V gene TRBV28 combines with J gene TRBJ2-3; 9 bases agree with TRBD2. Germline CDR1 is MDHEN and CDR2 is SYDVKM. The CDR3 extends over 15 amino acids. V gave up 6 bases and J gave up 3 bases; unmatched junction bases: 7.

The V gene is TRBV9, the J gene TRBJ2-1; no clear D gene. With 0 bases removed from V and 0 bases from J, the gap between germline ends came to 16 bases. Germline-derived CDR1 and CDR2 are SGDLS and YYNGEE. The CDR3 is 18 amino acids. This CDR3 reads CASSVEPSGPSSYNEQFF. Here the CDR3 DNA reads TGTGCCAGCAGCGTAGAGCCCTCAGGCCCCAGCTCCTACAATGAGCAGTTCTTC.

The J gene is TRBJ2-1, the V gene TRBV29-1; TRBD1 matches 7 bases. The V segment lost 6 bases and the J segment 4 bases; nucleotides outside the gene matches: 9. The CDR3 length is 14 residues. Germline loops: CDR1 SQVTM, CDR2 ANQGSEA. The CDR3 DNA follows: TGCAGCGTAAGACAGGGTCTCTCATACAATGAGCAGTTCTTC. Amino acid sequence: CSVRQGLSYNEQFF.

V usage is TRBV7-8 and J usage is TRBJ1-5; TRBD1 might be the D (5 bases). Germline CDR1 reads SGHVS; CDR2 reads FQNEAQ. Trimming shortened V by 1 base and J by 5 bases, and 12 bases separated the two germline ends. CDR3 length: 15 residues. The CDR3 region is CASSLEWGGDQPQHF. The CDR3 region has the DNA TGTGCCAGCAGCTTAGAGTGGGGGGGTGATCAGCCCCAGCATTTT. Full variable domain (rest looked up from reference TRBV7-8 and TRBJ1-5): GAGVSQSPRYKVAKRGQDVALRCDPISGHVSLFWYQQALGQGPEFLTYFQNEAQLDKSGLPSDRFFAERPEGSVSTLKIQRTQQEDSAVYLCASSLEWGGDQPQHFGDGTRLSIL.

V is TRBV2 and J is TRBJ2-6; D remains unclear. The germline V gene encodes CDR1 SNHLY and CDR2 FYNNEI. There are 16 residues in the CDR3. Deletions cut 5 bases from V and 0 bases from J, with 11 bases between. The CDR3 loop is CASSLLKYSGANVLTF. The CDR3 DNA follows: TGTGCCAGCAGTCTATTGAAGTACTCTGGGGCCAACGTCCTGACTTTC.

The CDR3 loop reads CASSVEAVQETQYF. In DNA, the CDR3 is TGTGCCAGCAGCGTTGAAGCGGTCCAAGAGACCCAGTACTTC. The V and J genes are TRBV9 and TRBJ2-5, with D perhaps TRBD2 (5 bases). Per germline, CDR1 SGDLS and CDR2 YYNGEE. Trimming stripped 2 bases from V and 1 base from J, with 9 bases between. This CDR3 is 14 amino acids long.